A single sample is the source of the 23 T cell receptor beta chains below, sequenced in a study of blood T cell repertoires in COVID-19. The table came from immunoSEQ multiplex PCR; TCRdb's copy has only in-frame clones and leaves some out. The table records 380,000 or so clones, approximately 88% of them present only once. Sequencing was carried out using PBMCs or T cells enriched from blood (not recorded which). All receptors derive from a woman in her 30s with acute COVID-19.

The V gene is TRBV10-3, the J gene TRBJ2-2, with 9 bases fitting TRBD2. The J segment lost 0 bases and the V segment lost 3 bases, leaving 8 bases of the junction unmatched. Germline values: CDR1 ENHRY, CDR2 SYGVKD. CDR3 length equals 18 residues. The CDR3 region is CAISESSSGKANTGELFF. In nucleotides, the CDR3 is TGTGCCATCAGTGAAAGTTCTAGCGGGAAAGCGAACACCGGGGAGCTGTTTTTT.

This clone was counted once. This CDR3 reads CASSLARDRGPAGNTIYF. For the CDR3, the DNA is TGTGCCAGCAGCTTAGCCAGGGACAGGGGGCCCGCTGGAAACACCATATATTTT. V usage is TRBV7-9 and J usage is TRBJ1-3; 12 bases agree with TRBD1. Trimming removed 0 bases from V and 2 bases from J; junction bases left unmatched: 5. The germline V gene has CDR1 SEHNR and CDR2 FQNEAQ (reference sequence). The CDR3 consists of 18 residues. The full variable domain, with the rest looked up from reference TRBV7-9 and TRBJ1-3, is DTGVSQNPRHKITKRGQNVTFRCDPISEHNRLYWYRQTLGQGPEFLTYFQNEAQLEKSRLLSDRFSAERPKGSFSTLEIQRTEQGDSAMYLCASSLARDRGPAGNTIYFGEGSWLTVV.

The V gene is TRBV30, the J gene TRBJ1-6; 7 bases map to TRBD1. Germline V gene data show CDR1 as GTSNPN and CDR2 as SVGIG (reference sequence). The CDR3 loop spans 16 amino acids. V dropped 2 bases and J dropped 9; count of bases not matched to a gene: 13. The CDR3, as DNA: TGTGCCTGGAGTTCGCAACAGGGGTCTGGGAGTTCACCCCTCCACTTT. Translated: CAWSSQQGSGSSPLHF.

The chain has TRBV10-3 and TRBJ1-2; 7 nucleotides agree with TRBD1. This CDR3 contains 14 residues. With V trimmed by 8 bases and J by 4 bases, 10 bases remained unmatched. In germline, CDR1 is ENHRY, CDR2 SYGVKD. In nucleotides, the CDR3 is TGTGCCATCCAGGCCCGACAGGGTCCCTATGGCTACACCTTC. Encoded protein: CAIQARQGPYGYTF.

This rearrangement joins TRBV24-1 to TRBJ2-7, with 7 bases that match TRBD1. Germline CDR1 is KGHDR and CDR2 is SFDVKD. The CDR3 extends over 16 amino acids. Trimming cost V 3 bases and J 0 bases; bases outside gene matches: 7. The CDR3 sequence: CATSDLGDRHSYEQYF. The CDR3 DNA is TGTGCCACCAGTGATCTAGGGGACAGACACTCCTACGAGCAGTACTTC.

The chain has TRBV7-6 and TRBJ1-4; 8 bases agree with TRBD1. The CDR3 sequence is 15 residues long. Germline V gives CDR1 SGHVS, CDR2 FNYEAQ. V dropped 6 bases and J dropped 10; count of bases not matched to a gene: 13. The CDR3 DNA follows: TGTGCCAGCAGAGAAACGGGGGACAGGCGGGGAAAACTGTTTTTT. Its protein is CASRETGDRRGKLFF.

The gene calls are TRBV23-1 and TRBJ2-7; D call uncertain. TRBV23-1 is placed among ORFs of uncertain function. The CDR3 has 11 amino acids. The ends were cut back, 6 bases at V and 4 bases at J, with 7 bases in the middle. The CDR3 reads CASSSSYEQYF. CDR3 coding DNA: TGCGCCAGCAGCTCCTCTTACGAGCAGTACTTC.

This sequence joins TRBV25-1 and TRBJ2-7, with 7 bases that match TRBD2. The CDR3 sequence is 14 residues long. Germline V gene data show CDR1 as MGHDK and CDR2 as SYGVNS. V trimming: 6 bases; J trimming: 4 bases; junction bases outside the gene matches: 9. The CDR3 sequence is CASRWGGKSYEQYF. In DNA form, the CDR3 reads TGTGCCAGCAGGTGGGGGGGGAAATCTTACGAGCAGTACTTC.

The chain joins TRBV5-1 to TRBJ1-4, with D possibly TRBD1 on 5 matching bases. V was trimmed by 0 bases and J by 8 bases, leaving 11 bases between them. CDR3 size: 14 residues. Germline CDR1 reads SGHRS; CDR2 reads YFSETQ. CDR3 amino acids: CASSLAGGGEKLFF. In DNA, the CDR3 is TGCGCCAGCAGCTTGGCTGGGGGAGGCGAAAAACTGTTTTTT.

The V call is TRBV9, the J call TRBJ1-2, with D possibly matching TRBD1 (5 bases). Germline V gives CDR1 SGDLS, CDR2 YYNGEE. Trimming pared 4 bases from V and 8 bases from J, leaving 9 bases between. CDR3 length: 11 amino acids. The CDR3 sequence is CASSLPGGYTF. CDR3 DNA sequence: TGTGCCAGCAGCTTACCAGGGGGCTACACCTTC.

This rearrangement joins TRBV28 to TRBJ2-1; 8 bases are shared with TRBD2. Germline V CDR1 and CDR2: MDHEN, SYDVKM. V shed 6 bases and J 0 bases; nucleotides not matched to a gene: 4. The length of the CDR3 is 15 residues. The CDR3 spells CASSIAGSSYNEQFF. The DNA for the CDR3 is TGTGCCAGCAGCATAGCGGGGAGCTCCTACAATGAGCAGTTCTTC.

The V gene is TRBV7-3, the J gene TRBJ2-5; TRBD1 agrees at 8 bases. The CDR3 spans 13 residues. V lost 5 bases and J lost 5; bases outside the gene matches: 4. The germline V gene encodes CDR1 SGHTA and CDR2 FQGTGA. The CDR3: CASSRDRGETQYF. The CDR3 DNA reads TGTGCCAGCAGCCGCGACAGGGGTGAGACCCAGTACTTC. Variable domain in full (rest from reference TRBV7-3 and TRBJ2-5): GAGVSQTPSNKVTEKGKYVELRCDPISGHTALYWYRQSLGQGPEFLIYFQGTGAADDSGLPNDRFFAVRPEGSVSTLKIQRTERGDSAVYLCASSRDRGETQYFGPGTRLLVL.

The chain employs TRBV9 and TRBJ2-1, with D maybe TRBD2 (5 bases). This CDR3 has 14 amino acids. V gave up 0 bases and J gave up 5 bases, with 9 bases separating them. CDR1 is SGDLS, CDR2 YYNGEE, per germline. CDR3 protein: CASSVGTGNNEQFF. DNA for the CDR3: TGTGCCAGCAGCGTAGGGACTGGAAACAATGAGCAGTTCTTC.

The chain has TRBV4-1 and TRBJ1-4; D is unresolved. Trimming took 0 bases from V and 0 from J, leaving 8 bases between them. Germline V CDR1 and CDR2: MGHRA, YSYEKL. CDR3 length equals 16 residues. The CDR3 nucleotides are TGCGCCAGCAGCCAAGAGGCGGCAGCAACTAATGAAAAACTGTTTTTT. Its protein product is CASSQEAAATNEKLFF.

This chain links TRBV10-2 with TRBJ1-6; D call uncertain. Germline assignment: CDR1 WSHSY and CDR2 SAAADI. The CDR3 consists of 16 residues. V lost 9 bases and J 8 bases, leaving 23 bases between the germline ends. In DNA form, the CDR3 reads TGCGCCAGTAGTCCGGGAGAGGTGGATTGGGATTCACCCCTCCACTTT. The encoded protein is CASSPGEVDWDSPLHF.

The chain couples TRBV19 to TRBJ1-5, with D unclear. The germline V gene has CDR1 LNHDA and CDR2 SQIVND (reference sequence). Trimming shortened V by 6 bases and J by 2 bases, and 17 bases separated the two germline ends. The CDR3 covers 16 residues. In DNA form, the CDR3 reads TGTGCCAGTAGCTCCGAGGGTTTAGTTGGCAATCAGCCCCAGCATTTT. Its protein product is CASSSEGLVGNQPQHF.

The chain couples TRBV24-1 to TRBJ1-6; TRBD1 aligns across 7 bases. This CDR3 is 17 amino acids long. J lost 8 bases, V lost 0 bases, and 9 bases had no gene match. Germline CDR1 KGHDR, CDR2 SFDVKD. The CDR3 nucleotides read TGTGCCACCAGTGATTTGCCCCACACCGACAGGGATTCACCCCTCCACTTT. Translating it yields CATSDLPHTDRDSPLHF.

This clone has only a few counts. The chain uses TRBV7-9 and TRBJ2-7; 8 nucleotides match TRBD2. With V trimmed by 2 bases and J by 3 bases, 6 bases remained unmatched. Germline lookup yields CDR1 SEHNR and CDR2 FQNEAQ (reference sequence). CDR3 length equals 15 residues. The CDR3 loop reads CASSLLQRGNYEQYF. CDR3 DNA: TGTGCCAGCAGCTTACTCCAGCGGGGGAACTACGAGCAGTACTTC.

This chain connects TRBV2 to TRBJ2-2; D unresolved. CDR1 is SNHLY and CDR2 is FYNNEI in the germline V gene. CDR3 length: 12 residues. The ends were cut back, 5 bases at V and 6 bases at J, with 7 bases in the middle. Here the CDR3 reads CASSQFPGELFF. The CDR3 region has the DNA TGTGCCAGCAGTCAGTTCCCCGGGGAGCTGTTTTTT.

This clone came up a few times. The V call is TRBV19, the J call TRBJ1-4; D gene unclear. Germline CDR1 LNHDA, CDR2 SQIVND (reference sequence). The CDR3 has 11 amino acids. Here the CDR3 DNA reads TGTGCATCAGGAACTAATGAAAAACTGTTTTTT. Protein: CASGTNEKLFF.

This clone was observed a single time. V gene TRBV5-1 combines with J gene TRBJ1-3; D perhaps matches TRBD1 (5 bases). V gave up 5 bases and J gave up 3 bases, with 15 bases separating them. Germline V lookup: CDR1 SGHRS, CDR2 YFSETQ. The CDR3 sequence is 15 residues long. This CDR3 reads CASRLDPGGGNTIYF. Written as DNA, the CDR3 is TGCGCCAGCAGACTGGACCCGGGGGGTGGAAACACCATATATTTT.

The gene calls are TRBV7-6 and TRBJ1-6; D perhaps matches TRBD1 (5 bases). From germline, CDR1 is SGHVS and CDR2 FNYEAQ. The CDR3 totals 16 residues. V shed 2 bases and J shed 3 bases, with 11 bases lying between them. CDR3 amino acids: CASSLFPGLYNSPLHF. In DNA, the CDR3 is TGTGCCAGCAGCTTATTTCCGGGACTCTATAATTCACCCCTCCACTTT.

The rearrangement joins TRBV7-9 to TRBJ1-1; D gene ambiguous. The CDR3 spans 16 residues. The V end was cut by 4 bases, the J end by 3 bases, with 18 bases between. CDR1 and CDR2 (germline): SEHNR, FQNEAQ (reference sequence). In DNA, the CDR3 is TGTGCCAGCAGCTCCGCGGGCCCCCGGGGAGACACTGAAGCTTTCTTT. Its translation: CASSSAGPRGDTEAFF.